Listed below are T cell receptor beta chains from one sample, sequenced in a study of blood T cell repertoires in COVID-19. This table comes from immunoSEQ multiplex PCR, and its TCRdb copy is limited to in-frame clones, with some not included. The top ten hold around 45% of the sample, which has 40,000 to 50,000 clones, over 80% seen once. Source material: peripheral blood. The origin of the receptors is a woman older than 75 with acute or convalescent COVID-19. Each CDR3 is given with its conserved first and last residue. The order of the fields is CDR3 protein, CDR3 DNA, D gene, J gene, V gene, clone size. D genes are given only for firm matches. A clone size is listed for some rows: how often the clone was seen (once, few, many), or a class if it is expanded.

CDR3: CSLVTGDSQAFF
DNA: TGCAGCCTTGTCACGGGGGACAGTCAAGCTTTCTTT
D: TRBD1
J: TRBJ1-1
V: TRBV29-1
size: -

CDR3: CAISDYEGDEQFF
DNA: TGTGCCATCAGTGATTATGAAGGGGATGAGCAGTTCTTC
D: -
J: TRBJ2-1
V: TRBV10-3
size: -

CDR3: CATSDRTSGGNQETQYF
DNA: TGTGCCACCAGTGACAGGACTAGCGGGGGGAACCAAGAGACCCAGTACTTC
D: TRBD2
J: TRBJ2-5
V: TRBV24-1
size: -

CDR3: CASSGGLRGTYEQYF
DNA: TGTGCCAGCAGCGGGGGCCTCAGGGGAACCTACGAGCAGTACTTC
D: -
J: TRBJ2-7
V: TRBV9
size: -

CDR3: CASRLQGGDRGQPLEAGANVLTF
DNA: TGTGCAAGTCGCCTCCAAGGGGGGGACAGGGGGCAACCCTTGGAGGCGGGGGCCAACGTCCTGACTTTC
D: -
J: TRBJ2-6
V: TRBV12-2
size: -

CDR3: CASSFGGQIGYTF
DNA: TGCGCCAGCAGCTTTGGGGGACAGATAGGCTACACCTTC
D: TRBD1
J: TRBJ1-2
V: TRBV5-1
size: -

CDR3: CASSLKGGQGNVYEQFF
DNA: TGTGCCAGCAGCTTAAAGGGGGGACAGGGAAATGTCTATGAGCAGTTCTTC
D: TRBD1
J: TRBJ2-1
V: TRBV7-9
size: -

CDR3: CSVAGGRAEETQYF
DNA: TGCAGCGTTGCGGGGGGCAGGGCTGAAGAGACCCAGTACTTC
D: -
J: TRBJ2-5
V: TRBV29-1
size: -

CDR3: CASSLPSLRETLCGGYTF
DNA: TGTGCCAGCAGCTTACCATCCCTCCGGGAAACATTGTGCGGTGGCTACACCTTC
D: -
J: TRBJ1-2
V: TRBV7-3
size: -

CDR3: CASSLMTGGQETQYF
DNA: TGTGCCAGCTCACTGATGACAGGGGGGCAAGAGACCCAGTACTTC
D: TRBD1
J: TRBJ2-5
V: TRBV18
size: -

CDR3: CASSYPVDALGGEQYF
DNA: TGTGCCAGCAGTTACCCAGTAGACGCGCTCGGGGGCGAGCAGTACTTC
D: -
J: TRBJ2-7
V: TRBV6-6
size: -

CDR3: CASSPPHSGGRSETQYF
DNA: TGTGCCAGCTCACCACCGCATAGCGGGGGGAGGAGCGAGACCCAGTACTTC
D: TRBD2
J: TRBJ2-5
V: TRBV18
size: -

CDR3: CASSLSLGGELFF
DNA: TGTGCCAGCAGCTTATCGCTAGGCGGGGAGCTGTTTTTT
D: -
J: TRBJ2-2
V: TRBV7-3
size: -

CDR3: CASSLERGAGELFF
DNA: TGTGCCAGCAGCTTAGAACGGGGGGCCGGGGAGCTGTTTTTT
D: TRBD2
J: TRBJ2-2
V: TRBV7-8
size: -

CDR3: CASSYSKTPRGELFF
DNA: TGTGCCAGCAGTTACTCCAAAACCCCTAGAGGGGAGCTGTTTTTT
D: -
J: TRBJ2-2
V: TRBV6-2/TRBV6-3
size: -

CDR3: CASSASGDQPQHF
DNA: TGTGCCAGCAGTGCATCAGGGGATCAGCCCCAGCATTTT
D: -
J: TRBJ1-5
V: TRBV12-3/TRBV12-4
size: -

CDR3: CASSEALGDRPYNEQFF
DNA: TGTGCCAGCAGTGAAGCGCTGGGGGACAGGCCCTACAATGAGCAGTTCTTC
D: TRBD1
J: TRBJ2-1
V: TRBV6-1
size: -

CDR3: CASRNTGYNSPLHF
DNA: TGCGCCAGCAGGAATACAGGGTATAATTCACCCCTCCACTTT
D: -
J: TRBJ1-6
V: TRBV5-1
size: -

CDR3: CASGRGGKETQYF
DNA: TGTGCCAGCGGCCGGGGAGGGAAAGAGACCCAGTACTTC
D: TRBD2
J: TRBJ2-5
V: TRBV7-2
size: -

CDR3: CASSQASGTGDTGELFF
DNA: TGTGCCAGCAGCCAGGCCTCCGGGACAGGGGACACCGGGGAGCTGTTTTTT
D: TRBD1
J: TRBJ2-2
V: TRBV3-1/TRBV3-2
size: -

CDR3: CASSERTGVGETQYF
DNA: TGTGCCAGCAGTGAAAGGACAGGGGTTGGAGAGACCCAGTACTTC
D: TRBD1
J: TRBJ2-5
V: TRBV2
size: -

CDR3: CASSAEGGGTQYF
DNA: TGTGCCAGCAGCGCGGAGGGTGGAGGTACGCAGTATTTT
D: -
J: TRBJ2-3
V: TRBV11-2
size: -

CDR3: CASTKPGQANTEAFF
DNA: TGTGCCAGCACCAAGCCCGGACAGGCGAACACTGAAGCTTTCTTT
D: TRBD1
J: TRBJ1-1
V: TRBV11-1
size: -

CDR3: CASRSTGDQPQHF
DNA: TGTGCCAGCAGGTCAACAGGGGACCAGCCCCAGCATTTT
D: TRBD1
J: TRBJ1-5
V: TRBV2
size: -

CDR3: CASSWRVDGEAFF
DNA: TGTGCCAGCAGCTGGCGGGTCGACGGTGAAGCTTTCTTT
D: -
J: TRBJ1-1
V: TRBV7-9
size: -

CDR3: CASGADSKTEAFF
DNA: TGTGCCAGCGGAGCCGACAGTAAAACTGAAGCTTTCTTT
D: -
J: TRBJ1-1
V: TRBV7-3
size: -

CDR3: CSVEVGTGRGYTF
DNA: TGCAGCGTTGAAGTGGGGACAGGGCGAGGCTACACCTTC
D: TRBD1
J: TRBJ1-2
V: TRBV29-1
size: -

CDR3: CASRRIYGYTF
DNA: TGTGCCAGCAGGCGGATATATGGCTACACCTTC
D: -
J: TRBJ1-2
V: TRBV2
size: -

CDR3: CASTLAGGYGYTF
DNA: TGTGCCAGCACCCTGGCAGGGGGCTATGGCTACACCTTC
D: TRBD1
J: TRBJ1-2
V: TRBV12-3/TRBV12-4
size: -

CDR3: CASSPRLAGGPSSTEQYF
DNA: TGCGCCAGCAGCCCGAGACTAGCGGGGGGGCCGAGTTCGACCGAGCAGTACTTC
D: TRBD2
J: TRBJ2-7
V: TRBV4-3
size: once

CDR3: CASSEGASGGAWEETQYF
DNA: TGTGCCAGCAGTGAAGGGGCTAGCGGGGGGGCGTGGGAAGAGACCCAGTACTTC
D: TRBD2
J: TRBJ2-5
V: TRBV2
size: -

CDR3: CASSLGANSPLHF
DNA: TGCGCCAGCAGCTTGGGGGCGAATTCACCCCTCCACTTT
D: -
J: TRBJ1-6
V: TRBV5-1
size: once

CDR3: CASRPRYLGAYGYTF
DNA: TGTGCCAGCAGGCCCCGTTATCTGGGCGCCTATGGCTACACCTTC
D: -
J: TRBJ1-2
V: TRBV27
size: -

CDR3: CAWSPDRAGNTIYF
DNA: TGTGCCTGGAGCCCGGACAGGGCTGGAAACACCATATATTTT
D: TRBD1
J: TRBJ1-3
V: TRBV30
size: -

CDR3: CASSPQRDRGPYGYTF
DNA: TGTGCCAGCAGTCCCCAAAGGGACAGGGGTCCCTATGGCTACACCTTC
D: TRBD1
J: TRBJ1-2
V: TRBV25-1
size: -

CDR3: CASTLEGLNQPQHF
DNA: TGCGCCAGCACCTTGGAGGGGCTCAATCAGCCCCAGCATTTT
D: -
J: TRBJ1-5
V: TRBV5-1
size: -

CDR3: CASRVSINEQFF
DNA: TGTGCCAGCAGGGTCAGTATCAATGAGCAGTTCTTC
D: -
J: TRBJ2-1
V: TRBV19
size: -

CDR3: CSVASSDGYTF
DNA: TGCAGCGTTGCCAGTAGCGATGGCTACACCTTC
D: -
J: TRBJ1-2
V: TRBV29-1
size: -

CDR3: CAIRPDSSSYEQYF
DNA: TGTGCCATCAGACCGGACAGCTCCTCCTACGAGCAGTACTTC
D: -
J: TRBJ2-7
V: TRBV10-3
size: -

CDR3: CASSSGLAGPSSYNEQFF
DNA: TGTGCCAGTAGTTCCGGACTAGCGGGCCCCTCCTCCTACAATGAGCAGTTCTTC
D: TRBD2
J: TRBJ2-1
V: TRBV19
size: -

CDR3: CAISEVARETQYF
DNA: TGTGCCATCAGTGAGGTGGCACGAGAGACCCAGTACTTC
D: -
J: TRBJ2-5
V: TRBV10-3
size: -

CDR3: CASSLQQGAGYGYTF
DNA: TGCGCCAGCAGCTTGCAACAGGGGGCAGGCTATGGCTACACCTTC
D: TRBD1
J: TRBJ1-2
V: TRBV5-1
size: -

CDR3: CASSFTGAGANVLTF
DNA: TGCGCCAGCAGCTTCACAGGGGCAGGGGCCAACGTCCTGACTTTC
D: TRBD1
J: TRBJ2-6
V: TRBV5-1
size: -